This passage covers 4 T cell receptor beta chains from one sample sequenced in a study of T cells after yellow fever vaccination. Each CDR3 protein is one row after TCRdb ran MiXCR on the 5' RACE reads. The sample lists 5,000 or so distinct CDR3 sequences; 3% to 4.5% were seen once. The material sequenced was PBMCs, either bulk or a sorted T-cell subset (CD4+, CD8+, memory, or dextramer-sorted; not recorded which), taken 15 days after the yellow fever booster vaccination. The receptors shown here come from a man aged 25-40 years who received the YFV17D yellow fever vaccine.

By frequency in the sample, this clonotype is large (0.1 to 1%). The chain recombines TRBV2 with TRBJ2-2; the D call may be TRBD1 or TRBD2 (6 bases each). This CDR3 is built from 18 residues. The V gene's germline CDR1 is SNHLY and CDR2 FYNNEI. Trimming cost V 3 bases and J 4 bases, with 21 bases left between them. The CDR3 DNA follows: TGTGCCAGCAGTGAGAGGGGGGCCCGTAACTACGGCACCGGGGAGCTGTTTTTT. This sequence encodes CASSERGARNYGTGELFF.

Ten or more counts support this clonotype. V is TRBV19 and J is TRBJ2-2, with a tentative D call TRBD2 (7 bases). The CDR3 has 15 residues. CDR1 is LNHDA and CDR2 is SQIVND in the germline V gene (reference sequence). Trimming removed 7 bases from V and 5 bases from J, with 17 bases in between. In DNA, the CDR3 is TGTGCCAGTACCCCGCGGGGGCCGGGTACCGGGGAGCTGTTTTTT. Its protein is CASTPRGPGTGELFF.

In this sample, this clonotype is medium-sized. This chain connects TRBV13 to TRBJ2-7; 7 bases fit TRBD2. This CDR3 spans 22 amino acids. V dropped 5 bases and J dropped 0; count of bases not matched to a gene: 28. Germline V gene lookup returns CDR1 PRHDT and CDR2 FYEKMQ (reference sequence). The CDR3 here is CASSRPPPLKPGPGGSSYEQYF. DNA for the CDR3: TGTGCCAGCAGCCGACCGCCCCCCCTTAAACCGGGACCGGGAGGAAGCTCCTACGAGCAGTACTTC.

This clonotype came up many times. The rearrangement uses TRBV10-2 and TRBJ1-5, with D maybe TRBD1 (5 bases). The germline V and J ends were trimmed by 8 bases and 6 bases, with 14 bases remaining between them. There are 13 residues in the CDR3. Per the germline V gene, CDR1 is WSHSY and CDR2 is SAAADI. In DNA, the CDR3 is TGCGCCAGCCTGCAGGGTTTCGGTCAGCCCCAGCATTTT. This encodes CASLQGFGQPQHF.